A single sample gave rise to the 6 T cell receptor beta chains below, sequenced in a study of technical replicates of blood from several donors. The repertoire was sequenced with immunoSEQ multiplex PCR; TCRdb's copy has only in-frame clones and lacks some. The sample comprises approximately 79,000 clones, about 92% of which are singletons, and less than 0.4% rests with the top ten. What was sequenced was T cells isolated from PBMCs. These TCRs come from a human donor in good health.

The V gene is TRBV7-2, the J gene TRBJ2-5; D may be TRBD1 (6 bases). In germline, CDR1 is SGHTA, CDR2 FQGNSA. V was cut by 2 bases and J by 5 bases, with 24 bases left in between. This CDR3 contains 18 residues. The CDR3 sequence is CASSLKPPKTGQGETQYF. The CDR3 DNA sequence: TGTGCCAGCAGCTTAAAGCCACCCAAAACAGGGCAGGGGGAGACCCAGTACTTC. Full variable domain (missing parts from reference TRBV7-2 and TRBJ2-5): GAGVSQSPSNKVTEKGKDVELRCDPISGHTALYWYRQSLGQGLEFLIYFQGNSAPDKSGLPSDRFSAERTGGSVSTLTIQRTQQEDSAVYLCASSLKPPKTGQGETQYFGPGTRLLVL.

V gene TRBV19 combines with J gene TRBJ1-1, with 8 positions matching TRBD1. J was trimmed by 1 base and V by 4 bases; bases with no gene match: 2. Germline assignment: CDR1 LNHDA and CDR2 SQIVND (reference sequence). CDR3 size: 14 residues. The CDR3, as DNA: TGTGCCAGTAGTAGGACAGGGTGGAACACTGAAGCTTTCTTT. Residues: CASSRTGWNTEAFF.

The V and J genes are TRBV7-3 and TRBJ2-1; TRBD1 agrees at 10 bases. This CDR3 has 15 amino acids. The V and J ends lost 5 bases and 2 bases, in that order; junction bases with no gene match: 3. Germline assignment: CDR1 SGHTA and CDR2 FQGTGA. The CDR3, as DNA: TGTGCCAGCAGCCCCGGGACAGGGGCCTACAATGAGCAGTTCTTC. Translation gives CASSPGTGAYNEQFF. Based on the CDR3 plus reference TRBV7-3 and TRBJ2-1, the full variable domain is GAGVSQTPSNKVTEKGKYVELRCDPISGHTALYWYRQSLGQGPEFLIYFQGTGAADDSGLPNDRFFAVRPEGSVSTLKIQRTERGDSAVYLCASSPGTGAYNEQFFGPGTRLTVL.

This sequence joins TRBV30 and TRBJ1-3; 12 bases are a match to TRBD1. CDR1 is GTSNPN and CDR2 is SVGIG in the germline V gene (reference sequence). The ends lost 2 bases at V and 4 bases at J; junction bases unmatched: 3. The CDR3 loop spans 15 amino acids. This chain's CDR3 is CAWSHGTGGGNTIYF. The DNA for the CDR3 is TGTGCCTGGAGTCACGGGACAGGGGGCGGAAACACCATATATTTT. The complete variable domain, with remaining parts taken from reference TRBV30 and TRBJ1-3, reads SQTIHQWPATLVQPVGSPLSLECTVEGTSNPNLYWYRQAAGRGLQLLFYSVGIGQISSEVPQNLSASRPQDRQFILSSKKLLLSDSGFYLCAWSHGTGGGNTIYFGEGSWLTVV.

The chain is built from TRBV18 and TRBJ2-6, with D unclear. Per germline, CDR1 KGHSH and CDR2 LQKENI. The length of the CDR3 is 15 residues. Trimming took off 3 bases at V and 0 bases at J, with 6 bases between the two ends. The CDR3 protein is CASSPRSSGANVLTF. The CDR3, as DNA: TGTGCCAGCTCACCCAGGTCCTCTGGGGCCAACGTCCTGACTTTC.

The CDR3 DNA sequence: TGCGCCAGCAGCCTAGACAGGGGAGGCTACACCTTC. This encodes CASSLDRGGYTF. The rearrangement uses TRBV5-1 and TRBJ1-2; TRBD1 matches at 8 bases. The germline CDR1 and CDR2 sequences are SGHRS and YFSETQ. This CDR3 spans 12 amino acids. J was trimmed by 8 bases and V by 4 bases; bases with no gene match: 4.